Each of the 30 T cell receptor beta chains below was sequenced from the same sample in a study of T cell responses to AZD1222 COVID-19 vaccine. The protocol was immunoSEQ multiplex PCR, while the TCRdb copy is restricted to in-frame clones and leaves out a portion. The sample contains around 130,000 clones, 88% of which appear only once. The sequences come from peripheral blood, collected 28 days after the second AZD1222 dose. Every receptor here comes from an adult who received the AZD1222 COVID-19 vaccine.

This clone was detected only a few times. The J gene is TRBJ2-1, the V gene TRBV30, with a tentative D call TRBD1 (6 bases). The CDR3 is 17 amino acids. V was pared by 1 base and J by 10 bases, with 26 bases between. CDR1 and CDR2 from the germline V gene are GTSNPN and SVGIG (reference sequence). The CDR3 nucleotides are TGTGCCTGGAGTGAGGGGTCTTGGGACACGGATCTAACCGAGCAGTTCTTC. Protein product: CAWSEGSWDTDLTEQFF.

This sequence joins TRBV27 and TRBJ1-4; tentative D call: TRBD1 (5 bases). Trimming removed 4 bases at V and 3 bases at J, with 12 bases between. CDR3 length: 15 residues. Germline loops: CDR1 MNHEY, CDR2 SMNVEV (reference sequence). CDR3 loop: CASSSLGTPNEKLFF. The CDR3 DNA reads as TGTGCCAGCAGTTCCCTGGGGACCCCTAATGAAAAACTGTTTTTT.

V usage is TRBV2 and J usage is TRBJ1-5; tentative D call: TRBD1 (5 bases). The CDR3 spans 15 residues. In germline, CDR1 is SNHLY, CDR2 FYNNEI. V was pared by 1 base and J by 1 base, with 8 bases between. The CDR3 coding sequence is TGTGCCAGCAGTGAAGGGTACAGGAGCAATCAGCCCCAGCATTTT. This gives the protein CASSEGYRSNQPQHF.

This clone was recorded once. The rearrangement joins TRBV19 to TRBJ1-1; D is undetermined. Germline V gene data show CDR1 as LNHDA and CDR2 as SQIVND (reference sequence). V lost 2 bases and J 4 bases, leaving 11 bases between the germline ends. This CDR3 has 14 amino acids. CDR3: CASSITGEVTEAFF. The CDR3 nucleotides read TGTGCCAGTAGTATAACCGGGGAGGTCACTGAAGCTTTCTTT.

The gene calls are TRBV5-4 and TRBJ2-3; TRBD2 aligns across 12 bases. There are 16 residues in the CDR3. The J segment lost 1 base and the V segment lost 5 bases, leaving 5 bases of the junction unmatched. The germline V gene has CDR1 SGHNT and CDR2 YYREEE (reference sequence). The CDR3 spells CASRFTSGGRTDTQYF. The CDR3 DNA sequence: TGTGCCAGCAGGTTCACTAGCGGGGGGCGCACAGATACGCAGTATTTT.

This clone was observed once. This rearrangement joins TRBV29-1 to TRBJ2-7; 7 nucleotides agree with TRBD1. CDR1 and CDR2 (germline): SQVTM, ANQGSEA. There are 14 residues in the CDR3. V was clipped by 1 base and J by 2 bases; unmatched bases: 5. CDR3 loop: CSVEGTGGAYEQYF. CDR3 bases: TGCAGCGTTGAAGGGACAGGTGGGGCCTACGAGCAGTACTTC.

The rearrangement joins TRBV2 to TRBJ1-2, with a weak D call TRBD1 (6 bases). In germline, CDR1 is SNHLY, CDR2 FYNNEI. Trimming left V 5 bases short and J 7 bases short, with 17 bases between. This CDR3 comprises 14 residues. The CDR3 region is CASSPNLQGGGYTF. Here the CDR3 DNA reads TGTGCCAGCAGTCCTAACTTACAGGGAGGTGGCTACACCTTC.

The genes are TRBV18 and TRBJ2-1; D is unresolved. V was clipped by 4 bases and J by 5 bases, with 3 bases between them. Germline lookup yields CDR1 KGHSH and CDR2 LQKENI. The CDR3 covers 11 residues. The CDR3, as DNA: TGTGCCAGCTCACAGCACAATGAGCAGTTCTTC. Amino acid sequence: CASSQHNEQFF. The complete variable domain, with remaining parts taken from reference TRBV18 and TRBJ2-1, reads NAGVMQNPRHLVRRRGQEARLRCSPMKGHSHVYWYRQLPEEGLKFMVYLQKENIIDESGMPKERFSAEFPKEGPSILRIQQVVRGDSAAYFCASSQHNEQFFGPGTRLTVL.

The rearrangement joins TRBV13 to TRBJ1-2, with D uncertain. This CDR3 contains 12 residues. The V gene's germline CDR1 is PRHDT and CDR2 FYEKMQ (reference sequence). The V and J ends lost 5 bases and 8 bases respectively, with 12 bases between them. The CDR3 is CASSPRGWGYTF. Here the CDR3 DNA reads TGTGCCAGCAGCCCACGAGGGTGGGGCTACACCTTC. Supplemented by reference TRBV13 and TRBJ1-2, the full variable domain reads AAGVIQSPRHLIKEKRETATLKCYPIPRHDTVYWYQQGPGQDPQFLISFYEKMQSDKGSIPDRFSAQQFSDYHSELNMSSLELGDSALYFCASSPRGWGYTFGSGTRLTVV.

The genes are TRBV3-1 (or the pseudogene TRBV3-2) and TRBJ1-2; the match to TRBD1 covers 8 bases. From germline, CDR1 is LGHDT and CDR2 YNNKEL (reference sequence). The CDR3 has 14 amino acids. The ends lost 6 bases at V and 5 bases at J; junction bases unmatched: 8. The CDR3 here is CASRPVDRGYGYTF. The CDR3 DNA reads TGTGCCAGCAGACCCGTTGACAGGGGTTATGGCTACACCTTC.

This clone is labeled medium-sized. The chain employs TRBV6-1 and TRBJ1-6; D gene ambiguous. V gave up 1 base and J gave up 5 bases, with 6 bases separating them. Germline values: CDR1 MNHNS, CDR2 SASEGT. The CDR3 runs 14 residues. The CDR3 loop is CASSEGGDNSPLHF. In DNA form, the CDR3 reads TGTGCCAGCAGTGAAGGCGGAGATAATTCACCCCTCCACTTT.

In DNA, the CDR3 is TGTGCCAGCAGCTTATTCAGGGGCTCGAACACCGGGGAGCTGTTTTTT. As protein: CASSLFRGSNTGELFF. V is TRBV7-9 and J is TRBJ2-2, with TRBD1 as a possible D gene (6 bases). Germline lookup yields CDR1 SEHNR and CDR2 FQNEAQ (reference sequence). V was clipped by 2 bases and J by 0 bases, with 10 bases between them. The CDR3 has 16 residues.

The CDR3: CAISEGGTSGRGSYEQYF. The CDR3 DNA reads as TGTGCCATCAGTGAGGGAGGGACTAGCGGGAGAGGGAGCTACGAGCAGTACTTC. The chain couples TRBV10-3 to TRBJ2-7; 14 nucleotides match TRBD2. V gave up 2 bases and J gave up 3 bases; unmatched junction bases: 9. Germline loops: CDR1 ENHRY, CDR2 SYGVKD. The CDR3 sequence is 18 residues long.

The genes are TRBV9 and TRBJ1-1, with D unclear. The CDR3 has 13 residues. The germline gives CDR1 SGDLS, CDR2 YYNGEE. V was pared by 2 bases and J by 5 bases, with 10 bases between. The CDR3 protein is CASSVGERTEAFF. The CDR3 nucleotides are TGTGCCAGCAGCGTTGGGGAGAGGACTGAAGCTTTCTTT.

This chain joins TRBV19 and TRBJ1-1; no clear D. Between the trimmed V and J ends, which lost 5 bases and 4 bases, there was a span of 11 bases. Germline CDR1 LNHDA, CDR2 SQIVND (reference sequence). The CDR3 covers 13 residues. As DNA, the CDR3 is TGTGCCAGTAGTCCTCTACGGACCACTGAAGCTTTCTTT. Translated: CASSPLRTTEAFF.

This clone was observed once. This sequence joins TRBV20-1 and TRBJ1-2; no clear D gene. Germline loops: CDR1 DFQATT, CDR2 SNEGSKA (reference sequence). Trimming stripped 0 bases from V and 1 base from J, with 0 bases between. The CDR3 loop spans 11 amino acids. The CDR3 loop is CSARDNYGYTF. The CDR3 DNA sequence: TGCAGTGCTAGAGATAACTATGGCTACACCTTC.

The chain recombines TRBV28 with TRBJ1-1; tentatively, D is TRBD1 (5 bases). The CDR3 covers 13 residues. Trimming took 7 bases from V and 4 from J, leaving 13 bases between them. Germline V gene lookup returns CDR1 MDHEN and CDR2 SYDVKM. DNA for the CDR3: TGTGCCAGCAACCTGCAGGGTAGCACTGAAGCTTTCTTT. Translating gives CASNLQGSTEAFF.

The gene calls are TRBV3-1 (or the pseudogene TRBV3-2) and TRBJ2-3; TRBD2 aligns across 8 bases. V was clipped by 0 bases and J by 2 bases; unmatched bases: 13. Looked up from germline, CDR1 is LGHDT and CDR2 is YNNKEL (reference sequence). This CDR3 comprises 19 residues. The CDR3 is CASSQDWWASGLNTDTQYF. The CDR3 nucleotides read TGTGCCAGCAGCCAAGATTGGTGGGCTAGCGGGTTGAACACAGATACGCAGTATTTT.

Worth noting for this clone: The junction differs from germline at one of its ends, possibly a read error. DNA of the CDR3: TGTGCCAGCAGCTTAGTCTTAACGAACGCTGAAGCTTTCTTT. Its translation: CASSLVLTNAEAFF. This rearrangement joins TRBV7-9 to TRBJ1-1; D gene uncertain. This CDR3 has 14 residues. The germline V gene encodes CDR1 SEHNR and CDR2 FQNEAQ (reference sequence).

V and J are TRBV24-1 and TRBJ1-5; tentatively, D is TRBD1 (5 bases). The CDR3 has 14 residues. Germline V gene sequence: CDR1 KGHDR, CDR2 SFDVKD. The V and J ends lost 4 bases and 7 bases respectively, with 13 bases between them. CDR3 sequence: CATSDRGGRQPQHF. The CDR3 nucleotides read TGTGCCACCAGTGACCGGGGGGGAAGGCAGCCCCAGCATTTT.

The rearrangement joins TRBV5-6 to TRBJ1-6; D gene unclear. Trimming cost V 3 bases and J 0 bases, with 10 bases left between them. The CDR3 is 16 amino acids. Germline V gene lookup returns CDR1 SGHDT and CDR2 YYEEEE. CDR3 residues: CASSSKPNSYNSPLHF. The CDR3 DNA is TGTGCCAGCAGCTCCAAGCCCAACTCCTATAATTCACCCCTCCACTTT.

The J gene is TRBJ2-7, the V gene TRBV18; TRBD2 is a possible D gene (5 bases). The CDR3 runs to 14 residues. V was cut by 2 bases and J by 6 bases, with 14 bases left in between. Germline loops: CDR1 KGHSH, CDR2 LQKENI. CDR3 coding DNA: TGTGCCAGCTCACCAATACGGTATCGGGGCGAGCAGTACTTC. The encoded protein is CASSPIRYRGEQYF.

This clone appeared a single time. The rearrangement links TRBV12-3 or TRBV12-4 to TRBJ1-5, with D unresolved. CDR3 length equals 12 residues. Trimming removed 3 bases at V and 5 bases at J, with 5 bases between. CDR3 sequence: CASSLVDQPQHF. CDR3 DNA: TGTGCCAGCAGTTTGGTAGATCAGCCCCAGCATTTT.

The chain joins TRBV7-9 to TRBJ1-1; TRBD1 might be the D (5 bases). V gave up 0 bases and J gave up 6 bases, with 14 bases separating them. The CDR3 length is 15 residues. Germline assignment: CDR1 SEHNR and CDR2 FQNEAQ (reference sequence). CDR3 nucleotides: TGTGCCAGCAGCTTAGCGCGGGGTGGGGGACCTGAAGCTTTCTTT. Translated, it gives CASSLARGGGPEAFF.

This chain joins TRBV5-6 and TRBJ1-2; D unclear. There are 15 residues in the CDR3. V was trimmed by 4 bases and J by 1 base, leaving 14 bases between them. Germline loops: CDR1 SGHDT, CDR2 YYEEEE. The CDR3 loop is CASSVNVGLNYGYTF. The CDR3, as DNA: TGTGCCAGCAGCGTAAATGTCGGCCTTAACTATGGCTACACCTTC.

The chain joins TRBV5-1 to TRBJ1-2; the D is unclear. Germline CDR1 SGHRS, CDR2 YFSETQ. The germline V and J ends were trimmed by 3 bases and 4 bases, with 13 bases remaining between them. The CDR3 contains 14 residues. DNA of the CDR3: TGCGCCAGCAGCTATGGATCCGCGGTCTATGGCTACACCTTC. It encodes CASSYGSAVYGYTF.

The chain links TRBV2 to TRBJ1-4, with 7 positions matching TRBD1. Germline loops: CDR1 SNHLY, CDR2 FYNNEI. CDR3 length: 14 residues. V trimming: 6 bases; J trimming: 4 bases; junction bases outside the gene matches: 5. This CDR3 is CASSRTGVNEKLFF. For the CDR3, the DNA is TGTGCCAGCAGCCGGACAGGAGTTAATGAAAAACTGTTTTTT.

The V gene is TRBV3-1 (or the pseudogene TRBV3-2), the J gene TRBJ2-2; D is possibly TRBD1 or TRBD2 (5 bases each). Germline CDR1 LGHDT, CDR2 YNNKEL (reference sequence). CDR3 length: 15 amino acids. V gave up 2 bases and J gave up 2 bases, with 9 bases separating them. CDR3 nucleotide sequence: TGTGCCAGCAGCCAACGGGACCCCAACACCGGGGAGCTGTTTTTT. Protein: CASSQRDPNTGELFF.

J is TRBJ2-5 and V is TRBV11-3; no clear D gene. This CDR3 contains 13 residues. Trimming removed 5 bases at V and 2 bases at J, with 9 bases between. CDR1 is SGHNT, CDR2 YENEEA, per germline. Here the CDR3 reads CASSPWIQETQYF. In DNA, the CDR3 is TGTGCCAGCAGCCCCTGGATACAAGAGACCCAGTACTTC.

Here the CDR3 DNA reads TGTGCCAGCAGCCGAGGGGGTAGGGAGCTGTTTTTT. Its translation: CASSRGGRELFF. This chain joins TRBV3-1 (or the pseudogene TRBV3-2) and TRBJ2-2; perhaps TRBD1 as D (6 bases). Germline-derived CDR1 and CDR2 are LGHDT and YNNKEL (reference sequence). The CDR3 extends over 12 amino acids. V lost 4 bases and J 9 bases, leaving 9 bases between the germline ends.